The rows below give T cell receptor beta chains drawn from one sample of a study of vaccination effects on CD4 cells after COVID-19. Produced via immunoSEQ multiplex PCR; TCRdb's table is partial and in-frame only. The table shows 75,000 to 100,000 clones, with over 70% occurring only once. These receptors lack a known antigen. The specimen was CD4+ T cells from PBMCs cultured with HCoV-OC43 spike peptides, collected after COVID-19 vaccination. These receptors originate from a human donor who received a COVID-19 vaccine. Each CDR3 is given with its conserved first and last residue. A D gene is named only where the DNA matches it firmly. Clone size appears in some rows only: once, few, many, or a class for an expanded clone.

- TRBJ2-2 TRBD2 TRBV14 TGTGCCAGCAGCCAAGATAGCGGCCTAGCGGGGGGAACCGGGGAGCTGTTTTTT CASSQDSGLAGGTGELFF
- TRBJ2-5 TRBD1 TRBV2 TGTGCCAGCAGAGACGACAGGGCCGGGGAGACCCAGTACTTC CASRDDRAGETQYF
- TRBJ1-2 TRBD1 TRBV7-2 TGTGCCAGCAGCTTAAGGGCAGGGGGAGGGGATGGCTACACCTTC CASSLRAGGGDGYTF
- TRBJ2-3 - TRBV11-1 TGTGCCAGCAGCTCCAGGGTGAATAATACGCAGTATTTT CASSSRVNNTQYF
- TRBJ2-5 - TRBV5-4 TGTGCCAGCAGCGGGATGGACAGTCACCAAGAGACCCAGTACTTC CASSGMDSHQETQYF
- TRBJ2-1 - TRBV5-1 TGCGCCAGCAGCTCGGGGGACATAAAAGTCAATGAGCAGTTCTTC CASSSGDIKVNEQFF
once TRBJ1-2 - TRBV9 TGTGCCAGCAGCGCGGGTCCCGGGCGCTCGGTTGGTTATGGCTACACCTTC CASSAGPGRSVGYGYTF
few TRBJ2-3 TRBD2 TRBV19 TGTGCCAGTAGTATAGAGGGGCGGGGGGGCCGCACAGATACGCAGTATTTT CASSIEGRGGRTDTQYF
few TRBJ1-2 - TRBV3-1/TRBV3-2 TGTGCCAGCAGCCAAGCCCAGGGAGGTTCCTATGGCTACACCTTC CASSQAQGGSYGYTF
- TRBJ1-4 - TRBV7-9 TGTGCCAGCAGCCCCGGGACAACAACTAATGAAAAACTGTTTTTT CASSPGTTTNEKLFF
- TRBJ1-6 - TRBV7-3 TGTGCCAGCAGCTTACAGCGGCCTCCCAACTCCTATAATTCACCCCTCCACTTT CASSLQRPPNSYNSPLHF
once TRBJ1-1 TRBD1 TRBV6-2/TRBV6-3 TGTGCCAGCAGTGACAGAACAGGGGGGAAGGCTGAAGCTTTCTTT CASSDRTGGKAEAFF
- TRBJ1-1 TRBD1 TRBV3-1/TRBV3-2 TGTGCCAGCAGCCAAGTGGGGACAGGGCAAGCTTTCTTT CASSQVGTGQAFF
- TRBJ1-5 TRBD1 TRBV28 TGTGCCAGCAGACCCGGACAGGGCCAGCCCCAGCATTTT CASRPGQGQPQHF
few TRBJ1-2 - TRBV4-2 TGTGCCAGCAGCTACGGGACGGCGACTCAAGGGGCAAGTGGCTACACCTTC CASSYGTATQGASGYTF
- TRBJ2-5 - TRBV18 TGTGCCAGCTCACCAACACAGGCAGAGACCCAGTACTTC CASSPTQAETQYF
- TRBJ2-1 - TRBV7-2 TGTGCCAGCAGCTTAGAGGGGGCGGGGGTTAAGCAGTTCTTC CASSLEGAGVKQFF
- TRBJ2-3 - TRBV3-1/TRBV3-2 TGTGCCAGCAGCCAAGATATTAATTTGAGGCCTCAGTATTTT CASSQDINLRPQYF
few TRBJ1-1 - TRBV2 TGTGCCAGCTGCCTGGTTGCGGCTGAAGCTTTCTTT CASCLVAAEAFF
- TRBJ1-1 TRBD1 TRBV29-1 TGCAGCGTGTGGGACAGGGTCCGTGAAGCTTTCTTT CSVWDRVREAFF
- TRBJ1-4 - TRBV18 TGTGCCAGCTCATCGGGACGCCCACGGGGGGAAAAACTGTTTTTT CASSSGRPRGEKLFF
- TRBJ1-1 - TRBV5-6 TGTGCCAGCAGCTCCCCTCCGGGGAACACTGAAGCTTTCTTT CASSSPPGNTEAFF
once TRBJ2-1 - TRBV5-1 TGCGCCAGCAGCACCCAAATGGACCACAATGAGCAGTTCTTC CASSTQMDHNEQFF
- TRBJ1-4 - TRBV7-2 TGTGCCAGCAGCCCCTCCCCTAATGAAAAACTGTTTTTT CASSPSPNEKLFF
- TRBJ1-2 - TRBV19 TGTGCCAGTAGTCCCTCCAAGGATGACTATGGCTACACCTTC CASSPSKDDYGYTF
- TRBJ1-3 - TRBV29-1 TGCAGCGTCGAACCAGGGAACTCTGGAAACACCATATATTTT CSVEPGNSGNTIYF
once TRBJ1-2 TRBD1 TRBV9 TGTGCCAGCAGCTATGGACAGGGCCTTGGCTACACCTTC CASSYGQGLGYTF
- TRBJ2-5 - TRBV10-1 TGCGCCAGCAGCCGGGACTACCAAGAGACCCAGTACTTC CASSRDYQETQYF